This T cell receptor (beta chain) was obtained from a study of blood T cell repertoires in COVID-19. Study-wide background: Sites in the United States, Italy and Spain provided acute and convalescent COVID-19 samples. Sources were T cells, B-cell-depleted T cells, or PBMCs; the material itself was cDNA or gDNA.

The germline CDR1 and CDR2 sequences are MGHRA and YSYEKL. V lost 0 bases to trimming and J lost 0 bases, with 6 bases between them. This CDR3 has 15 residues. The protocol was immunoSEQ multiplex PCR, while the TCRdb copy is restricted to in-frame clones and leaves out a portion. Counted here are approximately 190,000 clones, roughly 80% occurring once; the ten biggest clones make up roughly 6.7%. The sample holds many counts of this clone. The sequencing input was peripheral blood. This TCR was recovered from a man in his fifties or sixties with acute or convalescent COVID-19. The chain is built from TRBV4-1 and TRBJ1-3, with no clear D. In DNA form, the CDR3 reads TGCGCCAGCAGCCAAGATAGAAACTCTGGAAACACCATATATTTT. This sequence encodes CASSQDRNSGNTIYF.